This paragraph covers one T cell receptor beta chain sequence. Its antigen is as yet unknown. This CDR3 has 12 amino acids. Trimming removed 6 bases from V and 5 bases from J, with 10 bases in between. The data stem from a study of T cell responses to AZD1222 COVID-19 vaccine. Assay: immunoSEQ multiplex PCR; the TCRdb copy retains only in-frame clones and omits some. The sample carries 130,000 to 150,000 clones, approximately 90% recorded once. General study findings and limits: Only a handful of people who got AZD1222 tested seropositive at baseline. No repertoire was sampled before or during the peak T cell response, only after it. A mostly white British donor set with more females was recruited, and clonal diversity was possibly underestimated.

The chain recombines TRBV12-3 or TRBV12-4 with TRBJ2-5; D gene uncertain. The source of this sequence is an adult in good health. The sequences come from peripheral blood, collected on day 0 of AZD1222 vaccination. The CDR3 spells CASSRMAETQYF. The CDR3 nucleotides read TGTGCCAGCAGCCGAATGGCGGAGACCCAGTACTTC.